These 2 T cell receptor beta chains originate from one sample sequenced in a study of regulatory and conventional T cells in RAG deficiency. Conventional CD4+ T cells were sorted from blood as CD25-low CD127-high cells. Assay: immunoSEQ multiplex PCR; the TCRdb copy retains only in-frame clones and omits some. Among tens of thousands of clones listed, approximately 96% were seen once. This sample was also put to use in a study of regulatory T cells. From that study: Amplification used 52 TRBV primers and 13 TRBJ primers.

The material sequenced was CD25- CD4+ T cells sorted from blood. Receptor source: a human donor in good health.

The chain has TRBV19 and TRBJ1-5; tentatively, D is TRBD1 (6 bases). V was cut by 8 bases and J by 6 bases, with 20 bases left in between. From germline, CDR1 is LNHDA and CDR2 SQIVND (reference sequence). CDR3 length equals 15 residues. The chain's CDR3 is CASSDRGQGTQPQHF. The CDR3 DNA follows: TGTGCCAGTTCGGATCGGGGACAAGGAACTCAGCCCCAGCATTTT.

The rearrangement links TRBV11-2 to TRBJ2-7; 11 nucleotides line up with TRBD2. The ends lost 5 bases at V and 2 bases at J; junction bases unmatched: 11. The CDR3 loop spans 17 amino acids. The germline V gene has CDR1 SGHAT and CDR2 FQNNGV. The CDR3 DNA is TGTGCCAGCAGCCCAGGCTTAGCGGGGGGGTTCCCCTACGAGCAGTACTTC. Translating it yields CASSPGLAGGFPYEQYF.